This TCR beta chain was sequenced for a study of shared clonotypes between healthy human individuals. General observations from the study: Clonotype sharing levels among donors were expected to vary with sequencing depth.

Terminally differentiated effector memory CD45RA+ cells were excluded from the naive CD8 cells, which were CD45RO-negative and positively selected for CCR7. Clones were sequenced by immunoSEQ multiplex PCR, and TCRdb holds only the in-frame ones, with some missing. The sample has about 2.2 million clones; around 93% are singletons. V was shortened by 8 bases and J by 11 bases, with 21 bases between the two germline ends. There are 13 residues in the CDR3. Germline V gene sequence: CDR1 SNHLY, CDR2 FYNNEI. As regards this clone: Antigen: not known.

This receptor was taken from a man between 18 and 35 years old in good health. Some clones in this sample may be carry-over from other donors' samples. The J gene is TRBJ1-1, the V gene TRBV2, with a possible D match to TRBD1 (5 bases). Sequencing was performed on naive CD8+ T cells from PBMCs. CDR3 sequence (DNA): TGTGCCAGCTTATCGGGGACTACCGGCGGGGCTTTCTTT. It encodes CASLSGTTGGAFF. The full variable domain, its missing parts supplied by reference TRBV2 and TRBJ1-1, is EPEVTQTPSHQVTQMGQEVILRCVPISNHLYFYWYRQILGQKVEFLVSFYNNEISEKSEIFDDQFSVERPDGSNFTLKIRSTKLEDSAMYFCASLSGTTGGAFFGQGTRLTVV.